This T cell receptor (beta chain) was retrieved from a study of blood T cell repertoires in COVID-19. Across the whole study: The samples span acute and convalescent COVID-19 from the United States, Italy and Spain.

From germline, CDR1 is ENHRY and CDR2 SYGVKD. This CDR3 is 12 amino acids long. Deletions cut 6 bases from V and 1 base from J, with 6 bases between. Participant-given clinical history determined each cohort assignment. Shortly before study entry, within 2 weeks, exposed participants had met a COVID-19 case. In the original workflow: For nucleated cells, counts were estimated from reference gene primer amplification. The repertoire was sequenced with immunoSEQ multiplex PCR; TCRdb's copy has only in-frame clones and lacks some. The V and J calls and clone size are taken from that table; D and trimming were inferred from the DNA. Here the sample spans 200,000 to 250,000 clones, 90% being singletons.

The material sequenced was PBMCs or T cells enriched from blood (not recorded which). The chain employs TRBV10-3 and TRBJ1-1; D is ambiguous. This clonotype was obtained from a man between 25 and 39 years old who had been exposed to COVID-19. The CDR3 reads CAISHGNTEAFF. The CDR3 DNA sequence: TGTGCCATCAGCCACGGGAACACTGAAGCTTTCTTT.